A single sample is the source of the 8 T cell receptor beta chains below, sequenced in a study of molecular identifiers for immune sequencing clone quantification (dated 2018 in TCRdb). Library generation was performed with PCR. TCRdb shows the sequencer as Illumina HiSeq 4000. TCRdb itself trimmed the public reads at Q25 with fastp, ran MiXCR and retained productive beta chains. Each entry is one CDR3 protein sequence, shown with its most common DNA and genes. Present in this sample are about 640,000 distinct CDR3 sequences, less than 20% of which were seen just once. Roughly 0.85% of the sample is in the top ten clones. The specimen sequenced was naive CD8+ T cells from blood, with Jurkat cell RNA spiked in. Explained via the paper, the cell subset or site label denotes: FACS-sorted CD8+CD4-CCR7+CD45RA+ naive T cells. All receptors come from a human donor in good health. Some libraries in this study had Jurkat cell RNA spiked in.

This clonotype was counted at least ten times. The V and J genes are TRBV11-2 and TRBJ2-3, with 11 bases that match TRBD2. The CDR3 covers 17 residues. Germline V lookup: CDR1 SGHAT, CDR2 FQNNGV. J was trimmed by 5 bases and V by 3 bases; bases with no gene match: 10. CDR3: CASSFISGGASEDTQYF. DNA of the CDR3: TGTGCCAGCAGCTTTATTAGCGGGGGGGCCTCCGAAGATACGCAGTATTTT.

A remark on this clonotype: This may arise from a read error, as a much more abundant clone is one base away. The chain combines TRBV7-9 with TRBJ2-2; D tentatively reads TRBD1 or TRBD2 (5 bases each). CDR3 size: 15 residues. Germline V gene sequence: CDR1 SEHNR, CDR2 FQNEAQ (reference sequence). CDR3 coding DNA: TGTGCCAGCAGCTTCTCGGGACGGAACTCCGGGGAGCTGTTTTTT. Amino acid sequence: CASSFSGRNSGELFF.

A few counts support this clonotype. This clone may be a read error of a much larger clone one base away. The chain couples TRBV12-5 to TRBJ2-2; TRBD1 might be the D (6 bases). CDR1 is LGHNT and CDR2 is FRNRAP in the germline V gene. V gave up 3 bases and J gave up 5 bases, with 19 bases separating them. This CDR3 region has 17 residues. The CDR3 spells CASGFPGVSLLTGELFF. In DNA, the CDR3 is TGTGCTAGTGGTTTTCCAGGGGTCTCTCTGTTGACCGGGGAGCTGTTTTTT.

In regard to this clonotype: Given a much more abundant clone one base away, this may be a read error. The chain recombines TRBV7-9 with TRBJ2-3; the D gene is possibly TRBD1 (5 bases). CDR3 length: 14 residues. Germline loops: CDR1 SEHNR, CDR2 FQNEAQ (reference sequence). Trimming removed 5 bases from V and 5 bases from J, with 14 bases in between. CDR3 loop: CASSRTPSEDTQYF. The CDR3 coding sequence is TGTGCCAGCAGCCGGACACCCTCGGAAGATACGCAGTATTTT.

In its sample, this clonotype was seen many times. The J gene is TRBJ1-1, the V gene TRBV30; D is possibly TRBD1 (5 bases). CDR1 is GTSNPN, CDR2 SVGIG, per germline (reference sequence). The CDR3 totals 12 residues. Trimming stripped 2 bases from V and 6 bases from J, with 10 bases between. CDR3 region: CAWSLGTSEAFF. The CDR3, as DNA: TGTGCCTGGAGTTTAGGGACGTCTGAAGCTTTCTTT.

This clonotype was seen repeatedly, ten times or more. The rearrangement joins TRBV10-3 to TRBJ2-7; TRBD2 agrees at 10 bases. V was clipped by 0 bases and J by 0 bases; unmatched bases: 8. From germline, CDR1 is ENHRY and CDR2 SYGVKD. The CDR3 contains 18 residues. The CDR3 spells CAISESSLAGAPSYEQYF. Here the CDR3 DNA reads TGTGCCATCAGTGAGTCGAGTCTAGCGGGGGCCCCCTCCTACGAGCAGTACTTC.

At least ten counts were recorded for this clonotype. The V and J genes are TRBV6-5 and TRBJ2-3; maybe TRBD2 (6 bases). V was shortened by 0 bases and J by 2 bases, with 9 bases between the two germline ends. CDR1 MNHEY and CDR2 SVGAGI come from the germline V gene. This CDR3 spans 15 amino acids. The DNA for the CDR3 is TGTGCCAGCAGTTACTCTAGCGGATACACAGATACGCAGTATTTT. It yields the protein CASSYSSGYTDTQYF.

The genes are TRBV6-5 and TRBJ1-1; TRBD1 matches 9 bases. This CDR3 contains 13 residues. Looked up from germline, CDR1 is MNHEY and CDR2 is SVGAGI. Trimming at V came to 8 bases and at J to 5 bases, leaving 6 bases not matched to a gene. CDR3 bases: TGTGCCAGCGGGCGACAGGGGGAAACTGAAGCTTTCTTT. Its protein is CASGRQGETEAFF.